Listed below are T cell receptor beta chains from one sample, sequenced in a study of T cells in Graves' hyperthyroidism and ophthalmopathy. A single record per CDR3 protein comes from TCRdb applying MiXCR to the multiplex PCR reads. This sample has fewer than 450,000 distinct CDR3 sequences, with roughly 15% found just once. The source material was blood. Source of these receptors: a woman aged 55-70 years with Graves' ophthalmopathy. Both conserved end residues are part of each CDR3. Fields, in order: clone size, D gene, J gene, V gene, CDR3 DNA, CDR3 protein. D genes are given only for firm matches. The size field is filled for only some rows; it gives once, few, many or a size class.

>-|TRBD1|TRBJ1-2|TRBV5-1
TGCGCCAGCTGGGCCGCAGGGGGCTCGGGTGGCTACACCTTC
CASWAAGGSGGYTF
>few|TRBD1|TRBJ2-2|TRBV7-3
TGTGCCAGCAGCGAACAGGGGGCTGACGGGGAGCTGTTTTTT
CASSEQGADGELFF
>many|-|TRBJ2-1|TRBV29-1
TGCAGCGTCGACAACTACAATGAGCAGTTCTTC
CSVDNYNEQFF
>many|-|TRBJ2-1|TRBV29-1
TGCAGCGCCTTCCCGGGGATAAGCAATGAGCAGTTCTTC
CSAFPGISNEQFF
>few|-|TRBJ1-1|TRBV18
TGTGCCAGCTCACCTAGGCGGTCCGGGGTGAACACTGAAGCTTTCTTT
CASSPRRSGVNTEAFF
>many|-|TRBJ2-7|TRBV6-1
TGTGCCAGCAGAAGGGATCGGGCCTACGAGCAGTACTTC
CASRRDRAYEQYF
>few|TRBD2|TRBJ2-2|TRBV11-2
TGTGCCAGCAGCTTTTATAGCGGGGGGAACACCGGGGAGCTGTTTTTT
CASSFYSGGNTGELFF
>many|TRBD1|TRBJ2-5|TRBV18
TGTGCCAGCTCACGACAGGGTGAAGAGACCCAGTACTTC
CASSRQGEETQYF
>-|-|TRBJ2-2|TRBV6-1
TGTGCCAGCAGTGGGCGGGGAGCGAACACCGGGGAGCTGTTTTTT
CASSGRGANTGELFF
>few|-|TRBJ2-3|TRBV27
TGTGCCAGCAGTTTAATGGGGATTGGCACAGATACGCAGTATTTT
CASSLMGIGTDTQYF
>-|-|TRBJ2-2|TRBV7-9
TGTGCCAGCAGCACCCGATGGACAGTAGGCAACACCGGGGAGCTGTTTTTT
CASSTRWTVGNTGELFF
>many|-|TRBJ2-3|TRBV2
TGTGCCAGCAGTAAAGACAGGGATACGCAGTATTTT
CASSKDRDTQYF
>many|-|TRBJ2-1|TRBV24-1
TGTGCCACCAGTACAGGGCATGAGCAGTTCTTC
CATSTGHEQFF
>many|-|TRBJ2-1|TRBV5-1
TGCGCCAGCAGCACCGGGACAAACAATGAGCAGTTCTTC
CASSTGTNNEQFF
>few|-|TRBJ1-6|TRBV20-1
TGCAGTGCTAGAGATCGGCAGGACGACTCACCCCTCCACTTT
CSARDRQDDSPLHF
>-|TRBD2|TRBJ2-2|TRBV29-1
TGCAGCGTTGAAGAAGGGGGACTAGCGACCGGGGAGCTGTTTTTT
CSVEEGGLATGELFF
>many|-|TRBJ2-3|TRBV20-1
TGCAGTGCCGACCCGGGCCGCGGGACGCAGTATTTT
CSADPGRGTQYF
>-|-|TRBJ1-3|TRBV5-1
TGCGCCAGCAGCTTGGGGGAGAGACACTCTGGAAACACCATATATTTT
CASSLGERHSGNTIYF
>-|TRBD2|TRBJ2-7|TRBV10-2
TGCGCCAGCCAGGGACTACGCGGCGAGCAGTACTTC
CASQGLRGEQYF
>-|-|TRBJ2-7|TRBV20-1
TGCAGTGCTAGAGAATACCTTTACGAGCAGTACTTC
CSAREYLYEQYF
>few|TRBD2|TRBJ2-3|TRBV6-1
TGTGCCAGCAGACCCAGCGGGGGCTTTCACCAGGGTACGCAGTATTTT
CASRPSGGFHQGTQYF
>many|-|TRBJ1-1|TRBV6-1
TGTGCCAGCAGTGACCCATTTCCGAACACTGAAGCTTTCTTT
CASSDPFPNTEAFF
>many|TRBD1|TRBJ2-2|TRBV20-1
TGCAGTGCTACCCGGACAGGTCCCGCGAACACCGGGGAGCTGTTTTTT
CSATRTGPANTGELFF
>few|TRBD2|TRBJ2-1|TRBV7-8
TGTGCCAGCAGCTTCCGGACTAGCGGAGGCTCCTACAATGAGCAGTTCTTC
CASSFRTSGGSYNEQFF
>many|-|TRBJ2-3|TRBV6-1
TGTGCCAGCAGTGACAGTGTCTGGGATACGCAGTATTTT
CASSDSVWDTQYF
>many|-|TRBJ2-7|TRBV5-8
TGTGCCAGCAGCCGCCGGCACTCCTACGAGCAGTACTTC
CASSRRHSYEQYF
>once|-|TRBJ1-5|TRBV27
TGTGCCAGCAGCCGCAGGGGCGGAGGTAGCAATCAGCCCCAGCATTTT
CASSRRGGGSNQPQHF
>many|-|TRBJ2-1|TRBV24-1
TGTGCCACCAGTGATAGGGCAGGGAGATCCTACAATGAGCAGTTCTTC
CATSDRAGRSYNEQFF
>many|-|TRBJ1-1|TRBV30
TGTGCCTGGAGTGTACACAGGGTGATGACTGAAGCTTTCTTT
CAWSVHRVMTEAFF
>-|TRBD1|TRBJ1-6|TRBV28
TGTGCCAGCACCTCGACAGGGAACAATAATTCACCCCTCCACTTT
CASTSTGNNNSPLHF
>many|TRBD2|TRBJ2-3|TRBV3-1
TGTGCCAGCAGCCATTCAAGGACTAGCGGGAGGACTAGCACAGATACGCAGTATTTT
CASSHSRTSGRTSTDTQYF
>many|TRBD2|TRBJ2-3|TRBV7-3
TGTGCCAGCAGCTTAACCCTGACTAGCGCAAATACCACAGATACGCAGTATTTT
CASSLTLTSANTTDTQYF
>once|TRBD1|TRBJ2-7|TRBV3-1
TGTGCCAGCAGCCCCCGGACAGGGGGAGCGGCCCACGAGCAGTACTTC
CASSPRTGGAAHEQYF
>many|TRBD1|TRBJ2-7|TRBV2
TGTGCCAGCAGTGGACCCTGGGGACAGCCGAGCTCCTACGAGCAGTACTTC
CASSGPWGQPSSYEQYF
>many|-|TRBJ2-7|TRBV10-3
TGTGCCATCAGTAGGACAGACCTGAGGTACGAGCAGTACTTC
CAISRTDLRYEQYF
>many|-|TRBJ2-3|TRBV11-2
TGTGCCAGCAGCCCAGCGAGGGCCTCAGATACGCAGTATTTT
CASSPARASDTQYF